Listed below are T cell receptor beta chains from one sample, sequenced in a study of T cells in Graves' hyperthyroidism and ophthalmopathy. One entry per CDR3 protein results from TCRdb running MiXCR on the multiplex PCR reads. This table holds fewer than 850,000 distinct CDR3 sequences, about 18% found once. Sample: blood. All receptors derive from a man in his forties or fifties with Graves' hyperthyroidism. Both conserved end residues are part of each CDR3. D genes are given only for firm matches. Not every row has a clone size; where given, it reads once, few, many or a size class.

abundance	v_gene	j_gene	d_gene	CDR3nt	CDR3aa
many	TRBV9	TRBJ2-1	TRBD2	TGTGCCAGCAGTGTTACTAGCGGGACCTACAATGAGCAGTTCTTC	CASSVTSGTYNEQFF
NA	TRBV12-3/TRBV12-4	TRBJ1-3	NA	TGTGCCAGCTGGGGAGCCGGCTCTGGAAACACCATATATTTT	CASWGAGSGNTIYF
many	TRBV3-1	TRBJ2-1	NA	TGTGCCAGCAGCTATAAGGGGACGACAATCTATGAGCAGTTCTTC	CASSYKGTTIYEQFF
many	TRBV28	TRBJ1-1	TRBD1	TGTGCCAGCACCTTAGGACAGGGGAACACTGAAGCTTTCTTT	CASTLGQGNTEAFF
few	TRBV7-9	TRBJ2-5	NA	TGTGCCAGCAGCTTATCCGGGGGCTCAGAGACCCAGTACTTC	CASSLSGGSETQYF
NA	TRBV12-5	TRBJ1-2	NA	TGTGCTAGTGGTTATGAAATGGGTAACTATGGCTACACCTTC	CASGYEMGNYGYTF
NA	TRBV5-4	TRBJ1-3	NA	TGTGCCAGCAGCTCCGGTTCGGGGGCTGGAAACACCATATATTTT	CASSSGSGAGNTIYF
many	TRBV28	TRBJ2-7	TRBD2	TGTGCCAGCAGTTTATGGCGGGAGAGAACCTACGAGCAGTACTTC	CASSLWRERTYEQYF
few	TRBV19	TRBJ1-6	TRBD1	TGTGCCAGTAGTGGGACAGGGGGTAATTCACCCCTCCACTTT	CASSGTGGNSPLHF
NA	TRBV6-2/TRBV6-3	TRBJ2-1	NA	TGTGCCGGCAGTCCCTCTGTCGGGAGTCGGCCTGAGCAGTTCTTC	CAGSPSVGSRPEQFF
few	TRBV2	TRBJ2-3	NA	TGTGCCAGCAAGGCTAGCCGAACAAGCACAGATACGCAGTATTTT	CASKASRTSTDTQYF
few	TRBV4-3	TRBJ1-2	NA	TGCGCCAGCAGCCAAGATTTAGAGGGGCTCCTTGGCTACACCTTC	CASSQDLEGLLGYTF
NA	TRBV5-1	TRBJ2-1	TRBD2	TGCGCCAGCATACCACTAGCGGGAGAAACCTACAATGAGCAGTTCTTC	CASIPLAGETYNEQFF
many	TRBV11-2	TRBJ2-3	NA	TGTGCCAGCAGCTTGGGCGCGCTGTTGTACACAGATACGCAGTATTTT	CASSLGALLYTDTQYF
many	TRBV7-3	TRBJ2-3	TRBD1	TGTGCCAGCAGCCAAGGGACAGGCACAGATACGCAGTATTTT	CASSQGTGTDTQYF
NA	TRBV4-1	TRBJ2-1	TRBD2	TGCGCCAGCAGCGCGAGCCGTCGGACTAGCGGGGATAATGAGCAGTTCTTC	CASSASRRTSGDNEQFF
few	TRBV19	TRBJ1-2	TRBD1	TGTGCCAGTAGTACGAACAGGGGCCGTAACTATGGCTACACCTTC	CASSTNRGRNYGYTF
NA	TRBV6-5	TRBJ2-5	TRBD1	TGTGCCAGCAGTTACTCGAACCGGGACAGGGAGTACCAAGAGACCCAGTACTTC	CASSYSNRDREYQETQYF
many	TRBV9	TRBJ1-4	NA	TGTGCCAGCAGCGTAGGGGATGCTGGTGGTGATGAAAAACTGTTTTTT	CASSVGDAGGDEKLFF
few	TRBV13	TRBJ1-6	TRBD1	TGTGCCAGCAAGACAGGGCGTAATTCACCCCTCCACTTT	CASKTGRNSPLHF
NA	TRBV24-1	TRBJ2-6	NA	TGTGCCACCAGTGATTCTCACGGCAAATCTGGGGCCAACGTCCTGACTTTC	CATSDSHGKSGANVLTF
many	TRBV11-2	TRBJ2-7	TRBD2	TGTGCCAGCAGCTCGAGACTAGCGGGAGGACCTTCCTACGAGCAGTACTTC	CASSSRLAGGPSYEQYF
many	TRBV28	TRBJ1-1	NA	TGTGCCAGCAGTTCCGCCTTTCCGGGGGCGGGAAACACTGAAGCTTTCTTT	CASSSAFPGAGNTEAFF
NA	TRBV6-5	TRBJ2-1	TRBD2	TGTGCCAGCAGTAACCCGGGACTAGCGGGAAATGAGCAGTTCTTC	CASSNPGLAGNEQFF
few	TRBV7-9	TRBJ1-4	NA	TGTGCCAGCAGCTCACCCAACAAGGCTAATGAAAAACTGTTTTTT	CASSSPNKANEKLFF
NA	TRBV5-1	TRBJ2-2	TRBD1	TGCGCCAGCAAAAATACGGACAGGGGATGGGCCGGGGAGCTGTTTTTT	CASKNTDRGWAGELFF
NA	TRBV19	TRBJ2-2	NA	TGTGCCAGTAGTCCCTTGGCAGGGGAGATCACCGGGGAGCTGTTTTTT	CASSPLAGEITGELFF
many	TRBV10-3	TRBJ2-5	TRBD2	TGTGCCATCAGTGCGGGAGGGCCAAAAGAGACCCAGTACTTC	CAISAGGPKETQYF
many	TRBV2	TRBJ2-7	TRBD2	TGTGCCAGCAGTCCCGGGACTACCGGATACTACGAGCAGTACTTC	CASSPGTTGYYEQYF
few	TRBV10-3	TRBJ2-2	NA	TGTGCCATCAGTATGGGACACAGTACCGGGGAGCTGTTTTTT	CAISMGHSTGELFF
once	TRBV5-4	TRBJ2-1	TRBD2	TGTGCCAGCAGCTTATCGCCCGAGGGACTAGAATTTTACAATGGGCAGTTCTTC	CASSLSPEGLEFYNGQFF
NA	TRBV28	TRBJ2-1	NA	TGTGCCAGCAGACGACAGGACACCTACAATGAGCAGTTCTTC	CASRRQDTYNEQFF
many	TRBV19	TRBJ1-1	NA	TGTGCCAGTAGTACTACCGGGACGGTTATGAACACTGAAGCTTTCTTT	CASSTTGTVMNTEAFF
many	TRBV29-1	TRBJ2-3	NA	TGCAGCGTTGAAGCTGGCACAGATACGCAGTATTTT	CSVEAGTDTQYF
NA	TRBV4-1	TRBJ2-7	TRBD2	TGCGCCAGCAGCCAAGATCGAACACTAGCGGGCTCCTACGAGCAGTACTTC	CASSQDRTLAGSYEQYF
many	TRBV7-2	TRBJ2-1	TRBD2	TGTGCCAGCAAAATGACTAGCGGGGCCTACAATGAGCAGTTCTTC	CASKMTSGAYNEQFF
NA	TRBV2	TRBJ2-1	NA	TGTGCCTGTGCGGGGGCCTGGACGGATGAGCAGTTCTTC	CACAGAWTDEQFF
NA	TRBV28	TRBJ1-2	TRBD1	TGTGCCAGCAGTTTATCTGGGACAGAGTATGGCTACACCTTC	CASSLSGTEYGYTF
many	TRBV11-2	TRBJ2-1	NA	TGTGCCAGCAGAGGGTGGACGGGGGTAACATACAATGAGCAGTTCTTC	CASRGWTGVTYNEQFF
many	TRBV11-2	TRBJ2-7	NA	TGTGCCAGCAGCTTAGGATTTGGTTCCGAGCAGTACTTC	CASSLGFGSEQYF
many	TRBV6-1	TRBJ1-3	NA	TGTGCCAGCGGAAGGGGGAGGAAAGACTCTGGAAACACCATATATTTT	CASGRGRKDSGNTIYF
many	TRBV11-2	TRBJ2-7	TRBD1	TGTGCCAGCAGCACAGGGACAGGGGATCTATACGAGCAGTACTTC	CASSTGTGDLYEQYF
few	TRBV6-5	TRBJ2-3	TRBD2	TGTGCCAGCAGTTACTCGGCTAGCGGGAGAATCGGGGATACGCAGTATTTT	CASSYSASGRIGDTQYF
few	TRBV7-9	TRBJ1-2	NA	TGTGCCAGCAGCTTAGCTTTTCAGGGCTACTATGGCTACACCTTC	CASSLAFQGYYGYTF
NA	TRBV28	TRBJ2-1	TRBD2	TGTGCCAGCACCTCCTCCTCGGGAGCGGGGATAACCTACAATGAGCAGTTCTTC	CASTSSSGAGITYNEQFF
many	TRBV3-1	TRBJ1-1	TRBD1	TGTGCCAGCAGCCAAGAAACAGGGGGGTGGAACACTGAAGCTTTCTTT	CASSQETGGWNTEAFF
NA	TRBV2	TRBJ1-1	TRBD1	TGTGCCAGCCCCCGGGACAGCTACACTGAAGCTTTCTTT	CASPRDSYTEAFF
NA	TRBV19	TRBJ2-1	NA	TGTGCCAGTAGTATTGCACTTCTGAATGAGCAGTTCTTC	CASSIALLNEQFF